These T cell receptor beta chains were read from a single sample in a study of Ad26.COV2.S vaccination and SARS-CoV-2 variants. Assay: immunoSEQ multiplex PCR; the TCRdb copy retains only in-frame clones and omits some. The sample carries a few hundred thousand clones, roughly 90% recorded once. The source was peripheral blood, collected in a trial of Ad26.COV2.S vaccine versus placebo. The source of these receptors is a person aged 18-60 years who received the Ad26.COV2.S COVID-19 vaccine or a placebo. CDR3s include the opening cysteine and the closing phenylalanine or tryptophan. D genes are given only for firm matches. Only part of the rows carry a size: once, few, many, or a class if the clone is expanded.

D gene: TRBD1
clone size: -
J gene: TRBJ1-2
V gene: TRBV7-9
CDR3 DNA: TGTGCCAGCAGCCCAAAACAGGGGACATACTATGGCTACACCTTC
CDR3 protein: CASSPKQGTYYGYTF

D gene: TRBD2
clone size: once
J gene: TRBJ2-7
V gene: TRBV27
CDR3 DNA: TGTGCCAGCAGTCTCGGGACTAGCGGAAGCTCCTACGAGCAGTACTTC
CDR3 protein: CASSLGTSGSSYEQYF

D gene: -
clone size: -
J gene: TRBJ1-6
V gene: TRBV5-1
CDR3 DNA: TGCGCCAGCAGCTTGGACGGATTTAGCTCCTATAATTCACCCCTCCACTTT
CDR3 protein: CASSLDGFSSYNSPLHF

D gene: TRBD1
clone size: -
J gene: TRBJ2-1
V gene: TRBV28
CDR3 DNA: TGTGCCAGCAGTTCGGGACAGGGACCCATCTACAATGAGCAGTTCTTC
CDR3 protein: CASSSGQGPIYNEQFF

D gene: -
clone size: -
J gene: TRBJ2-7
V gene: TRBV7-9
CDR3 DNA: TGTGCCAGCAGCCCCTCCTCCTACGAGCAGTACTTC
CDR3 protein: CASSPSSYEQYF

D gene: -
clone size: -
J gene: TRBJ2-7
V gene: TRBV27
CDR3 DNA: TGTGCCAGCAGTTTAAGGACGGCCGGTGACGAGCAGTACTTC
CDR3 protein: CASSLRTAGDEQYF

D gene: TRBD1
clone size: -
J gene: TRBJ2-3
V gene: TRBV24-1
CDR3 DNA: TGTGCCACCAGTGGACCCTGGGACAGGGGGTTAGATACGCAGTATTTT
CDR3 protein: CATSGPWDRGLDTQYF

D gene: -
clone size: -
J gene: TRBJ2-2
V gene: TRBV2
CDR3 DNA: TGTGCCAGCAGTGTCGCTGGGGGGTCGAACACCGGGGAGCTGTTTTTT
CDR3 protein: CASSVAGGSNTGELFF

D gene: -
clone size: -
J gene: TRBJ2-5
V gene: TRBV3-1/TRBV3-2
CDR3 DNA: TGTGCCAGCAGCCTACTTAAAGGGGGTAAAGCGGAGACCCAGTACTTC
CDR3 protein: CASSLLKGGKAETQYF

D gene: -
clone size: -
J gene: TRBJ1-5
V gene: TRBV5-4
CDR3 DNA: TGTGCCAGCAGCCCCACCCCAGTGGGGCAGCCCCAGCATTTT
CDR3 protein: CASSPTPVGQPQHF

D gene: TRBD1
clone size: -
J gene: TRBJ2-7
V gene: TRBV14
CDR3 DNA: TGTGCCAGCAGCCAGGGACAGCCGTCCGAGCAGTACTTC
CDR3 protein: CASSQGQPSEQYF

D gene: -
clone size: -
J gene: TRBJ1-1
V gene: TRBV30
CDR3 DNA: TGTGCCTGGAGTATAGACAGTGAAGCTTTCTTT
CDR3 protein: CAWSIDSEAFF

D gene: -
clone size: -
J gene: TRBJ1-3
V gene: TRBV6-5
CDR3 DNA: TGTGCCAGCAGGGTCGGGGGCACCTCTGGAAACACCATATATTTT
CDR3 protein: CASRVGGTSGNTIYF

D gene: -
clone size: -
J gene: TRBJ2-1
V gene: TRBV29-1
CDR3 DNA: TGCAGCGTTGGGCAGCGCTACAATGAGCAGTTCTTC
CDR3 protein: CSVGQRYNEQFF

D gene: -
clone size: -
J gene: TRBJ1-5
V gene: TRBV12-3/TRBV12-4
CDR3 DNA: TGTGCCAGCACGCTTTATAGCAATCAGCCCCAGCATTTT
CDR3 protein: CASTLYSNQPQHF

D gene: -
clone size: -
J gene: TRBJ2-7
V gene: TRBV30
CDR3 DNA: TGTGCCTGGGAGGGGAGCCCTTCCTACGAGCAGTACTTC
CDR3 protein: CAWEGSPSYEQYF

D gene: -
clone size: -
J gene: TRBJ1-5
V gene: TRBV20-1
CDR3 DNA: TGCAGTGCTAGTGTTCGCTATAGCAATCAGCCCCAGCATTTT
CDR3 protein: CSASVRYSNQPQHF

D gene: TRBD1
clone size: -
J gene: TRBJ2-1
V gene: TRBV7-9
CDR3 DNA: TGTGCCAGCAGCTCAGGACAGGCTCAACGCTACAATGAGCAGTTCTTC
CDR3 protein: CASSSGQAQRYNEQFF

D gene: TRBD2
clone size: -
J gene: TRBJ2-1
V gene: TRBV7-2
CDR3 DNA: TGTGCCAGCAGCTTAGGCAGGGGTAGCGGGGGGTTCTACAATGAGCAGTTCTTC
CDR3 protein: CASSLGRGSGGFYNEQFF

D gene: -
clone size: -
J gene: TRBJ2-1
V gene: TRBV29-1
CDR3 DNA: TGCAGCGGCGATGGGGAATCCACCTCCTACAATGAGCAGTTCTTC
CDR3 protein: CSGDGESTSYNEQFF

D gene: TRBD1
clone size: once
J gene: TRBJ2-7
V gene: TRBV5-1
CDR3 DNA: TGCGCCAGCAGCTTATCCGGGACAGGTTCCTACGAGCAGTACTTC
CDR3 protein: CASSLSGTGSYEQYF

D gene: -
clone size: -
J gene: TRBJ1-6
V gene: TRBV30
CDR3 DNA: TGTGCCTGGAGTCCCTCCTCGCGGGGTCCCCTCCACTTT
CDR3 protein: CAWSPSSRGPLHF